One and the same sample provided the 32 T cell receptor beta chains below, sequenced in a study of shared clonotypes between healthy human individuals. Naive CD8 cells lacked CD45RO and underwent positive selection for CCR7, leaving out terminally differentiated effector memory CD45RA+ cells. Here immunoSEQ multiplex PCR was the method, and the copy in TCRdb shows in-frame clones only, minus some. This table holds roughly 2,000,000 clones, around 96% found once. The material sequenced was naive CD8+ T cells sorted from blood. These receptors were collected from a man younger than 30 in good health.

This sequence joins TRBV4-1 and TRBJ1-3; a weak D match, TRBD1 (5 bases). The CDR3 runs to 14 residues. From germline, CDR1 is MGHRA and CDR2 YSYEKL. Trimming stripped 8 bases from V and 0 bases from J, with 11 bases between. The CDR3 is CASGTDYSGNTIYF. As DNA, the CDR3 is TGCGCCAGCGGGACGGATTACTCTGGAAACACCATATATTTT.

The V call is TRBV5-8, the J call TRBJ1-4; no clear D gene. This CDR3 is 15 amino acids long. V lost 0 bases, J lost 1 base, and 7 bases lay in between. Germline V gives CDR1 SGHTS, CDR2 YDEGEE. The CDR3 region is CASSLGVGTNEKLFF. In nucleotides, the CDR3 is TGTGCCAGCAGCTTGGGGGTCGGAACTAATGAAAAACTGTTTTTT.

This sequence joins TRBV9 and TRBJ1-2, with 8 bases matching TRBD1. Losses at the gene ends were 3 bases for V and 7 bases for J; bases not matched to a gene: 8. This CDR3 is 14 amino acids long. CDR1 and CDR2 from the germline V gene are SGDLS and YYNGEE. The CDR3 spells CASSGGQAGSGYTF. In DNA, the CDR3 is TGTGCCAGCAGCGGGGGACAGGCCGGCTCTGGCTACACCTTC. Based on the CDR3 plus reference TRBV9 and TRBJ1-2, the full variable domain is DSGVTQTPKHLITATGQRVTLRCSPRSGDLSVYWYQQSLDQGLQFLIQYYNGEERAKGNILERFSAQQFPDLHSELNLSSLELGDSALYFCASSGGQAGSGYTFGSGTRLTVV.

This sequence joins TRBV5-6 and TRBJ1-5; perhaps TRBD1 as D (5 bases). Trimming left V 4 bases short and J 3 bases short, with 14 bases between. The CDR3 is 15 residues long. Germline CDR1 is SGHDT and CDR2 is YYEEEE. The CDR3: CASSPAGGINQPQHF. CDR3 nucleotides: TGTGCCAGCAGCCCGGCCGGGGGGATCAATCAGCCCCAGCATTTT.

The CDR3 DNA is TGCGCCAGCAGTGACGATTACGAGCAGTACTTC. Translation: CASSDDYEQYF. The chain employs TRBV10-1 and TRBJ2-7; D not certain. CDR1 WNHNN and CDR2 SYGVQD come from the germline V gene (reference sequence). Trimming shortened V by 3 bases and J by 4 bases, and 4 bases separated the two germline ends. CDR3 size: 11 residues.

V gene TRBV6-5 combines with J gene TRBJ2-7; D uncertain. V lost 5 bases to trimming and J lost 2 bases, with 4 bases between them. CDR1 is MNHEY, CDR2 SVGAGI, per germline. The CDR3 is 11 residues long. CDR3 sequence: CASSQTYEQYF. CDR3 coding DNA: TGTGCCAGCAGTCAAACCTACGAGCAGTACTTC.

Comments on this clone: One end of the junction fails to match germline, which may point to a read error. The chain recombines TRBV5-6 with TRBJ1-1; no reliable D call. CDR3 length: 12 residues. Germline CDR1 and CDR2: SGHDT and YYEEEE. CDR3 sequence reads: CASSLGHSEAFF. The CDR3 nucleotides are TGTGCCAGCAGTTTGGGTCATTCCGAAGCTTTCTTT.

This chain's CDR3 is CASSYPGEGEADTQYF. CDR3 coding DNA: TGTGCCAGCAGCTACCCCGGAGAAGGGGAGGCAGATACGCAGTATTTT. The rearrangement uses TRBV5-4 and TRBJ2-3; TRBD2 is a possible D gene (6 bases). CDR3 length: 16 residues. Germline CDR1 SGHNT, CDR2 YYREEE (reference sequence). Between the trimmed V and J ends, which lost 3 bases and 4 bases, there was a span of 18 bases.

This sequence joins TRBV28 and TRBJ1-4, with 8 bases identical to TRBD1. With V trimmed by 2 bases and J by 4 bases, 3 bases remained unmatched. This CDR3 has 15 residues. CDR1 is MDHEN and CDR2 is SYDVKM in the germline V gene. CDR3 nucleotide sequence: TGTGCCAGCAGTTTAGGGGGACAGGTTAATGAAAAACTGTTTTTT. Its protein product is CASSLGGQVNEKLFF.

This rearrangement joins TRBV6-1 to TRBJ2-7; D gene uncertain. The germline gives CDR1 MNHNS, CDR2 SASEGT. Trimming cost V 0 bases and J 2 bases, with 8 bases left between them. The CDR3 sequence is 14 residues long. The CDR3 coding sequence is TGTGCCAGCAGTGAAGCCGGCATTACCTACGAGCAGTACTTC. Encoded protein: CASSEAGITYEQYF.

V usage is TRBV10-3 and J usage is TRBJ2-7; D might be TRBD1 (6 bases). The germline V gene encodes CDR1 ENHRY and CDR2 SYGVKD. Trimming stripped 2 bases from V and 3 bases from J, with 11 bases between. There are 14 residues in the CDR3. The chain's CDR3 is CAISEVDRFYEQYF. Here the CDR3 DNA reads TGTGCCATCAGTGAGGTCGACAGGTTCTACGAGCAGTACTTC.

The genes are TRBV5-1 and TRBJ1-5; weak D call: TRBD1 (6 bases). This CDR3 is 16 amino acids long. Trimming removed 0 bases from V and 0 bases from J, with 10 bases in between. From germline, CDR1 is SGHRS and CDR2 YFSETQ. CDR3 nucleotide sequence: TGCGCCAGCAGCTTGGGGACAGTTAATAGCAATCAGCCCCAGCATTTT. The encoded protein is CASSLGTVNSNQPQHF.

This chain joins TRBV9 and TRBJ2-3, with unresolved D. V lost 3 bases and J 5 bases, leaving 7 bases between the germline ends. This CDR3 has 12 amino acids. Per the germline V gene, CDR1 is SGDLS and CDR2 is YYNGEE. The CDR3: CASSDLEDTQYF. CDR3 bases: TGTGCCAGCAGCGACCTTGAAGATACGCAGTATTTT.

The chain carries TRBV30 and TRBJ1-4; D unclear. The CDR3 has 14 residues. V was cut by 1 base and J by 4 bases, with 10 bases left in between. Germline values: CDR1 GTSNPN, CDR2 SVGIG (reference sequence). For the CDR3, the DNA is TGTGCCTGGAGTGCGACAATAAGTAATGAAAAACTGTTTTTT. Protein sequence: CAWSATISNEKLFF.

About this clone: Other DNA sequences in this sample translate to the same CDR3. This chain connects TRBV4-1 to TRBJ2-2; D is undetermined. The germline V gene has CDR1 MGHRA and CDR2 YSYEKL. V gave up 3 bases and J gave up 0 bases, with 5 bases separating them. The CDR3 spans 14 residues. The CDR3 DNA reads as TGCGCCAGCAGCCAGGGTCCGAACACCGGGGAGCTGTTTTTT. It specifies CASSQGPNTGELFF.

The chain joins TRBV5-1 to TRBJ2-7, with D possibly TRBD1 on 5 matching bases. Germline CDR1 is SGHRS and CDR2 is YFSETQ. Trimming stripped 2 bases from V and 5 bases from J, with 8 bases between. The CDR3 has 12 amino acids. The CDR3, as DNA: TGCGCCAGCAGCTTAGACAGCCACGAGCAGTACTTC. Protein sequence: CASSLDSHEQYF.

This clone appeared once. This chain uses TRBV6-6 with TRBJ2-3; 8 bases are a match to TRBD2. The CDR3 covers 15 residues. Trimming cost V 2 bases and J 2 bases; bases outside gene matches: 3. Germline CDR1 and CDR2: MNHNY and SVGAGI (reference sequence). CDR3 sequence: CASSYVAGYTDTQYF. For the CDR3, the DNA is TGTGCCAGCAGTTACGTAGCGGGGTACACAGATACGCAGTATTTT.

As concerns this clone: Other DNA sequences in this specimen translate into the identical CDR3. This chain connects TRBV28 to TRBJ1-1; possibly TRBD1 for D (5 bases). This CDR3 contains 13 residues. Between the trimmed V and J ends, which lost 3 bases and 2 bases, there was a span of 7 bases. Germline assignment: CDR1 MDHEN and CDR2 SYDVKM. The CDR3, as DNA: TGTGCCAGCAGTTTCAGGGTTAACACTGAAGCTTTCTTT. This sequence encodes CASSFRVNTEAFF.

This chain's CDR3 is CSVQTGTGPYEQYF. CDR3 sequence (DNA): TGCAGCGTTCAGACCGGGACAGGGCCCTACGAGCAGTACTTC. The chain employs TRBV29-1 and TRBJ2-7; 9 bases match TRBD1. Germline CDR1 reads SQVTM; CDR2 reads ANQGSEA. J gave up 2 bases and V 5 bases, and 7 bases lay outside the gene matches. This CDR3 has 14 amino acids.

CDR3 sequence: CASSQVEGVETQYF. CDR3 coding DNA: TGCGCCAGCAGCCAAGTTGAGGGAGTCGAGACCCAGTACTTC. This chain joins TRBV4-3 and TRBJ2-5, with D possibly being TRBD2 (5 bases). Germline V lookup: CDR1 LGHNA, CDR2 YSLEER. The V gene lost 1 base and the J gene lost 5 bases, with 11 bases spanning the gap. CDR3 length: 14 amino acids.

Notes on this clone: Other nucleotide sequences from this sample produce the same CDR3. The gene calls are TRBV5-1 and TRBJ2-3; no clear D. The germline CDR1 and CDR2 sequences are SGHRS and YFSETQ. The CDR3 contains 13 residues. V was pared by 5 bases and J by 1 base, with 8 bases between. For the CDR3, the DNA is TGCGCCAGCAGTCACACTCGCACAGATACGCAGTATTTT. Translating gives CASSHTRTDTQYF.

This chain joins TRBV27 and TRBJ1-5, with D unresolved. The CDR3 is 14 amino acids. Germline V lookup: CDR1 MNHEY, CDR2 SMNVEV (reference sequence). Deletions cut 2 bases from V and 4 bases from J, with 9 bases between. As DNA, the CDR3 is TGTGCCAGCAGTTTAATGGGAACTAATCAGCCCCAGCATTTT. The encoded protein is CASSLMGTNQPQHF.

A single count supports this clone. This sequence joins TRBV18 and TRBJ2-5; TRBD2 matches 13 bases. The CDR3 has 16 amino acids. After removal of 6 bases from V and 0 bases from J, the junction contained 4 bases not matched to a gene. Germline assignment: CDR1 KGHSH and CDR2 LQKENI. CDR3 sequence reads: CASSRLAGGYQETQYF. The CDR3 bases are TGTGCCAGCTCTCGACTAGCGGGGGGCTACCAAGAGACCCAGTACTTC.

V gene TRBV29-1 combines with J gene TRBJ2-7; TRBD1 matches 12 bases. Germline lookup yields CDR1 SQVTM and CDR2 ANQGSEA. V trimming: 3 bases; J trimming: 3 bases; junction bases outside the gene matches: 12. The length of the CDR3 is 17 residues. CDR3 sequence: CSVDKFPGQGALYEQYF. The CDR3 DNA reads TGCAGCGTTGACAAATTTCCGGGACAGGGGGCCCTCTACGAGCAGTACTTC.

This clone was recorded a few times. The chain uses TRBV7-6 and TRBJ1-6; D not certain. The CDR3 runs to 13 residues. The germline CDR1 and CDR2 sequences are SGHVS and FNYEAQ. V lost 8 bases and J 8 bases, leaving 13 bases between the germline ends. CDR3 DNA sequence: TGTGCCAGCGGACCGGTTGAGGATTCACCCCTCCACTTT. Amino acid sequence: CASGPVEDSPLHF.

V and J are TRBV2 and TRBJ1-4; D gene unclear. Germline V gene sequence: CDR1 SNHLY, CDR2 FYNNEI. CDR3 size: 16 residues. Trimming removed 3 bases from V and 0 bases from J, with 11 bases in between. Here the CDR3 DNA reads TGTGCCAGCAGTGACCTCTACGGAGCAACTAATGAAAAACTGTTTTTT. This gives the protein CASSDLYGATNEKLFF.

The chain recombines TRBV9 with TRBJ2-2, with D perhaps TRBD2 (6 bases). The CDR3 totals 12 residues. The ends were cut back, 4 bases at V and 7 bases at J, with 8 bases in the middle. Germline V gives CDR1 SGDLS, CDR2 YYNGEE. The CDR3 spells CASSPEGGELFF. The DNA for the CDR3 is TGTGCCAGCAGCCCGGAGGGCGGGGAGCTGTTTTTT.

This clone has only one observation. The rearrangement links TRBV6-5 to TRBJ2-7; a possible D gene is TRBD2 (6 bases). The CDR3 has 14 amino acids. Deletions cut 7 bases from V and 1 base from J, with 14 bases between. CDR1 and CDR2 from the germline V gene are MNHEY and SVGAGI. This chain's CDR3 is CASTTGGGSYEQYF. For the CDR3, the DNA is TGTGCCAGCACCACAGGAGGAGGGTCCTACGAGCAGTACTTC.

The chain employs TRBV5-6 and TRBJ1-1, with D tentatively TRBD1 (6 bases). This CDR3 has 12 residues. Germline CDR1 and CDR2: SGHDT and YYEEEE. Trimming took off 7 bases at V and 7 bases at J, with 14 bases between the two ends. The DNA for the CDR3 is TGTGCCAGCTCATCAGGGGCTCTTGAAGCTTTCTTT. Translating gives CASSSGALEAFF.

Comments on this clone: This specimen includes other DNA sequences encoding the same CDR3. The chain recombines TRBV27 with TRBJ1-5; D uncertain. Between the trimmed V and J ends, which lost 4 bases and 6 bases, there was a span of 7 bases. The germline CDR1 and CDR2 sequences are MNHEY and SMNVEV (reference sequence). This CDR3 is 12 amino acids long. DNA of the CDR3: TGTGCCAGCAGTTCCGGGGTTCAGCCCCAGCATTTT. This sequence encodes CASSSGVQPQHF.

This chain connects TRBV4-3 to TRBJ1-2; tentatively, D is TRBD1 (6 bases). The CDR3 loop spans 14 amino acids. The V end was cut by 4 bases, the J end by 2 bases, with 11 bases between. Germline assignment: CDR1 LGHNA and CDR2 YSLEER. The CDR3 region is CASSPGVSNYGYTF. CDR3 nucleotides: TGCGCCAGCAGCCCAGGGGTTAGCAACTATGGCTACACCTTC.

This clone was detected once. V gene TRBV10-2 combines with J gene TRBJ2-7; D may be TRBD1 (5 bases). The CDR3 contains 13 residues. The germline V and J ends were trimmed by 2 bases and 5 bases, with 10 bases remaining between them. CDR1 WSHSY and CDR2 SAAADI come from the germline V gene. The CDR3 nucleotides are TGCGCCAGCAGTGAGGACAGCCCCCACGAGCAGTACTTC. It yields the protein CASSEDSPHEQYF.